These T cell receptor beta chains were read from a single sample in a study of response to subunit inactivated influenza vaccine. Using its own MiXCR run on the RT-PCR reads, TCRdb lists one record per CDR3 protein. This sample has hundreds of thousands of distinct CDR3 sequences, with around 25% found just once. The sequencing used CD4+ T cells sorted from PBMCs, collected 5 days after vaccination. These receptors were taken from a man aged 45 to 65 who received an inactivated influenza vaccine. CDR3s include the opening cysteine and the closing phenylalanine or tryptophan. D genes are given only for firm matches. A row's size may be missing; if present it is once, few, many or a size class.

TRBV2	NA	NA	TRBJ2-1	14	TGTGCCAGCAGTGAAGGGTGGGAGTACGGTGAGCAGTTCTTC	CASSEGWEYGEQFF
TRBV7-2	NA	NA	TRBJ1-1	14	TGTGCCAGCAGACCTACCGGGATGAACACTGAAGCTTTCTTT	CASRPTGMNTEAFF
TRBV7-9	NA	NA	TRBJ2-1	15	TGTGCCAGCAGCATCTCCACGGGAGCCTACAATGAGCAGTTCTTC	CASSISTGAYNEQFF
TRBV5-1	TRBD1	few	TRBJ1-1	14	TGCGCCAGCAGCGGGGGACAGGGGGCCTCTGAAGCTTTCTTT	CASSGGQGASEAFF
TRBV28	NA	NA	TRBJ2-5	16	TGTGCCAGCAGCCGCTTTGCGGGAATGGGGTCAGAGACCCAGTACTTC	CASSRFAGMGSETQYF
TRBV20-1	NA	few	TRBJ2-3	13	TGCAGTGCTAGCGGGACTCGCCCAGATACGCAGTATTTT	CSASGTRPDTQYF
TRBV12-3/TRBV12-4	NA	few	TRBJ1-1	13	TGTGCCAGCAGTTTACAAGAGGACACTGAAGCTTTCTTT	CASSLQEDTEAFF
TRBV29-1	TRBD1	many	TRBJ2-5	14	TGCAGCGTATCCGGGACAGGGGGTCGAGAGACCCAGTACTTC	CSVSGTGGRETQYF
TRBV20-1	NA	few	TRBJ2-3	13	TGCAGTGCCACCGCCAAGGGCACAGATACGCAGTATTTT	CSATAKGTDTQYF
TRBV6-5	NA	once	TRBJ2-2	13	TGTGCCAGCAGTTACGACTATCTCGGGGAGCTGTTTTTT	CASSYDYLGELFF
TRBV20-1	TRBD1	few	TRBJ2-1	15	TGCAGTGCTAGAGACCCGACAGGGGGTGGGAATGAGCAGTTCTTC	CSARDPTGGGNEQFF
TRBV6-1	NA	NA	TRBJ1-6	13	TGTGCCAGTAGCAGGGTACGGAATTCACCCCTCCACTTT	CASSRVRNSPLHF
TRBV4-3	TRBD1	many	TRBJ2-5	14	TGCGCCAGCAGCCCCTCGACAGGGGGTGAGACCCAGTACTTC	CASSPSTGGETQYF
TRBV24-1	TRBD1	few	TRBJ2-5	16	TGTGCCACCAGTGCAGCCGGGACAGGGGTCCAAGAGACCCAGTACTTC	CATSAAGTGVQETQYF
TRBV10-3	TRBD2	NA	TRBJ2-1	18	TGTGCCATCAGTGAGTTTACTACGGGACTAGGCCCCTACAATGAGCAGTTCTTC	CAISEFTTGLGPYNEQFF
TRBV6-2/TRBV6-3	NA	few	TRBJ2-2	17	TGTGCCAGCAGCCGACGCCCCGACTTACCAAACACCGGGGAGCTGTTTTTT	CASSRRPDLPNTGELFF
TRBV12-3/TRBV12-4	NA	few	TRBJ1-1	12	TGTGCCAGCAGTTTCGCGACCACTGAAGCTTTCTTT	CASSFATTEAFF
TRBV4-2	NA	few	TRBJ2-5	16	TGTGCCAGCAGCCAAGGCCCAGCGGGCCTACAAGAGACCCAGTACTTC	CASSQGPAGLQETQYF
TRBV5-6	NA	many	TRBJ2-7	13	TGTGCCAGCAGCCGGGACCTCACCTACGAGCAGTACTTC	CASSRDLTYEQYF
TRBV10-3	NA	NA	TRBJ1-1	13	TGTGCCATCAGTACAGGGTCTGACACTGAAGCTTTCTTT	CAISTGSDTEAFF
TRBV7-2	NA	NA	TRBJ2-7	13	TGTGCCAGCAACAAAGACCCTAACTACGAGCAGTACTTC	CASNKDPNYEQYF
TRBV6-7	TRBD1	NA	TRBJ1-5	14	TGTGCCAGCAGACGGACAGGGGGAGTGGAGCCCCAGCATTTT	CASRRTGGVEPQHF
TRBV4-3	TRBD2	NA	TRBJ2-5	16	TGCGCCAGCAGCCAAGATAAGCGGGGGGCCTGGGAGACCCAGTACTTC	CASSQDKRGAWETQYF
TRBV29-1	NA	few	TRBJ2-5	11	TGCAGCGTAGTAAAGGGTGGGACCCAGTACTTC	CSVVKGGTQYF
TRBV27	TRBD1	NA	TRBJ2-1	13	TGTGCCAGCAGTTCCAGACAGGGAAGAGGACAGTTCTTC	CASSSRQGRGQFF
TRBV6-1	TRBD2	NA	TRBJ2-5	15	TGTGCCACCAGCACTAGCGGGCCTCGGTTTGAGACCCAGTACTTC	CATSTSGPRFETQYF
TRBV12-3/TRBV12-4	NA	few	TRBJ1-5	13	TGTGCCAGCAGTTTAGCGTGGAATCAGCCCCAGCATTTT	CASSLAWNQPQHF
TRBV9	TRBD2	few	TRBJ2-2	17	TGTGCCAGCAGCGTATTCGATAGCGGGGAGCTCACCGGGGAGCTGTTTTTT	CASSVFDSGELTGELFF
TRBV28	TRBD2	NA	TRBJ2-3	15	TGTGCCAGCAGAGAGGGCGGGGGGGCCGCGGATACGCAGTATTTT	CASREGGGAADTQYF
TRBV5-6	NA	few	TRBJ2-7	14	TGTGCCAGCAGCGCGTCCGGGACTCTCTACGAGCAGTACTTC	CASSASGTLYEQYF
TRBV29-1	NA	few	TRBJ2-1	12	TGCAGCGTTGAAGGGGGCGGGCTTGAGCAGTTCTTC	CSVEGGGLEQFF
TRBV5-1	NA	NA	TRBJ1-1	14	TGCGCCAGCAGCCTACAGGGTCAGGACACTGAAGCTTTCTTT	CASSLQGQDTEAFF
TRBV5-1	TRBD2	NA	TRBJ2-1	16	TGCGCCAGCAGCTCGCTAGCGGCTAGCTCCTACAATGAGCAGTTCTTC	CASSSLAASSYNEQFF
TRBV10-3	TRBD1	few	TRBJ1-2	14	TGTGCCATCAGTCAGGGGGCGAGGAACTATGGCTACACCTTC	CAISQGARNYGYTF
TRBV20-1	TRBD2	NA	TRBJ2-1	12	TGCAGTGCTGGGGGGGGGTTGAATGAGCAGTTCTTC	CSAGGGLNEQFF
TRBV6-1	NA	many	TRBJ1-1	13	TGTGCCAGCAGTGAAGCGACAGGTGATGAAGCTTTCTTT	CASSEATGDEAFF
TRBV30	NA	NA	TRBJ1-1	13	TGTGCCTGGAGTAAGGTCAGCAGCACTGAAGCTTTCTTT	CAWSKVSSTEAFF
TRBV5-1	NA	NA	TRBJ2-7	13	TGCGCCAGCAGCTTGACACAGACCTACGAGCAGTACTTC	CASSLTQTYEQYF
TRBV15	NA	NA	TRBJ2-1	14	TGTGCCACCAGCAGAGATGTAGGCAGAAATGAGCAGTTCTTC	CATSRDVGRNEQFF
TRBV7-9	TRBD2	NA	TRBJ2-1	15	TGTGCCAGCAGCTTCGCGGGAGGTCGGGACAATGAGCAGTTCTTC	CASSFAGGRDNEQFF
TRBV11-1	NA	few	TRBJ2-5	13	TGTGCCAGCAGCTTCGAGGTTGGGGAGACCCAGTACTTC	CASSFEVGETQYF
TRBV6-2/TRBV6-3	NA	few	TRBJ2-5	14	TGTGCCAGCAGCCATGGCGGAAACCAAGAGACCCAGTACTTC	CASSHGGNQETQYF